The next 18 T cell receptor beta chains were all read from a single sample in a study of T cell responses to AZD1222 COVID-19 vaccine. Only in-frame clones appear in the TCRdb table, and some are missing; sequencing was by immunoSEQ multiplex PCR. This table has 120,000 to 150,000 clones, roughly 87% appearing once. The sequencing used peripheral blood, collected 28 days after the second AZD1222 dose. Receptors were obtained from an adult who received the AZD1222 COVID-19 vaccine.

The V and J genes are TRBV5-1 and TRBJ2-2; perhaps TRBD2 as D (5 bases). This CDR3 spans 14 amino acids. CDR1 and CDR2 (germline): SGHRS, YFSETQ. The V gene lost 5 bases and the J gene lost 4 bases, with 12 bases spanning the gap. Here the CDR3 reads CASRPQRITGELFF. DNA of the CDR3: TGCGCCAGCAGGCCCCAGCGGATCACCGGGGAGCTGTTTTTT.

The chain couples TRBV15 to TRBJ2-3, with TRBD2 matching 7 bases. CDR3 size: 16 residues. CDR1 and CDR2 (germline): LNHNV, YYDKDF (reference sequence). The junction had 10 bases not matched to a gene; V was cut back by 1 base and J by 6 bases. CDR3: CATSRGSAGVDDTQYF. The DNA for the CDR3 is TGTGCCACCAGCAGAGGTTCGGCGGGAGTAGATGATACGCAGTATTTT.

The chain carries TRBV5-8 and TRBJ2-3; D tentatively fits TRBD1 or TRBD2 (5 bases each). This CDR3 contains 14 residues. Germline V gives CDR1 SGHTS, CDR2 YDEGEE. With 4 bases removed from V and 2 bases from J, the gap between germline ends came to 11 bases. CDR3 sequence reads: CASSLGTNTDTQYF. The CDR3 nucleotides are TGTGCCAGCAGCCTGGGGACCAACACAGATACGCAGTATTTT.

The CDR3 reads CASSADGNYGYTF. The CDR3 region has the DNA TGTGCCAGCAGCGCGGACGGTAACTATGGCTACACCTTC. The genes are TRBV5-4 and TRBJ1-2; D uncertain. V lost 4 bases and J 1 base, leaving 8 bases between the germline ends. This CDR3 has 13 residues. Germline V gives CDR1 SGHNT, CDR2 YYREEE (reference sequence). Combining the CDR3 with reference TRBV5-4 and TRBJ1-2 gives the whole variable domain ETGVTQSPTHLIKTRGQQVTLRCSSQSGHNTVSWYQQALGQGPQFIFQYYREEENGRGNFPPRFSGLQFPNYSSELNVNALELDDSALYLCASSADGNYGYTFGSGTRLTVV.

This clone was counted once. The V gene is TRBV7-9, the J gene TRBJ1-1, with D perhaps matching TRBD1 (5 bases). Germline V gives CDR1 SEHNR, CDR2 FQNEAQ (reference sequence). Trimming left V 7 bases short and J 3 bases short, with 12 bases between. The CDR3 is 13 amino acids. The CDR3 reads CASTPLGDTEAFF. The DNA for the CDR3 is TGTGCCAGCACCCCACTGGGGGACACTGAAGCTTTCTTT. Combining the CDR3 with reference TRBV7-9 and TRBJ1-1 gives the whole variable domain DTGVSQNPRHKITKRGQNVTFRCDPISEHNRLYWYRQTLGQGPEFLTYFQNEAQLEKSRLLSDRFSAERPKGSFSTLEIQRTEQGDSAMYLCASTPLGDTEAFFGQGTRLTVV.

The rearrangement links TRBV10-3 to TRBJ1-4; a weak D match, TRBD1 (6 bases). The V end lost 3 bases, the J end lost 8 bases, and 16 bases lay between the germline ends. The CDR3 has 15 amino acids. Germline CDR1 ENHRY, CDR2 SYGVKD. CDR3 DNA: TGTGCCATCAGTGACCCCGACAGGTTTAAGGAAAAACTGTTTTTT. Residues: CAISDPDRFKEKLFF.

V usage is TRBV7-3 and J usage is TRBJ2-7, with D hard to call. CDR3 size: 13 residues. The germline V gene encodes CDR1 SGHTA and CDR2 FQGTGA. V lost 5 bases, J lost 6 bases, and 14 bases lay in between. The CDR3 spells CASSVAPTREQYF. The CDR3 DNA reads TGTGCCAGCAGCGTGGCCCCCACGCGCGAGCAGTACTTC.

The chain recombines TRBV30 with TRBJ1-5, with D unresolved. Trimming took 5 bases from V and 2 from J, leaving 10 bases between them. The CDR3 consists of 13 residues. Germline V gene lookup returns CDR1 GTSNPN and CDR2 SVGIG (reference sequence). The CDR3 reads CAWGRQGNQPQHF. The CDR3 bases are TGTGCCTGGGGGAGGCAGGGCAATCAGCCCCAGCATTTT.

The chain has TRBV19 and TRBJ1-6; TRBD1 is a possible D gene (5 bases). V was clipped by 5 bases and J by 9 bases, with 5 bases between them. CDR3 length: 11 amino acids. Germline V lookup: CDR1 LNHDA, CDR2 SQIVND (reference sequence). As DNA, the CDR3 is TGTGCCAGTAGTGGGGGTTCACCCCTCCACTTT. Translation: CASSGGSPLHF.

This sequence joins TRBV11-2 and TRBJ2-7; D gene ambiguous. The germline gives CDR1 SGHAT, CDR2 FQNNGV. Trimming pared 3 bases from V and 0 bases from J, leaving 15 bases between. The CDR3 has 16 residues. The CDR3 coding sequence is TGTGCCAGCAGCTTGTCTTCGTTGTGGGGCTCCTACGAGCAGTACTTC. Protein sequence: CASSLSSLWGSYEQYF.

The chain employs TRBV28 and TRBJ2-7; 15 bases match TRBD2. The germline V gene encodes CDR1 MDHEN and CDR2 SYDVKM. The CDR3 length is 17 residues. V gave up 4 bases and J gave up 6 bases; unmatched junction bases: 10. CDR3 sequence reads: CASSSPGGTSGRLEQYF. CDR3 bases: TGTGCCAGCAGTTCCCCGGGAGGGACTAGCGGGAGGCTCGAGCAGTACTTC.

This clone was counted once. The chain joins TRBV6-2 or TRBV6-3 to TRBJ1-5; D not certain. This CDR3 region has 13 residues. Germline CDR1 reads MNHEY; CDR2 reads SVGEGT. Between the trimmed V and J ends, which lost 2 bases and 5 bases, there was a span of 7 bases. The CDR3 loop is CASSYLRDQPQHF. As DNA, the CDR3 is TGTGCCAGCAGTTACCTCCGCGATCAGCCCCAGCATTTT.

The chain joins TRBV28 to TRBJ1-1; no reliable D call. This CDR3 region has 14 residues. Trimming shortened V by 2 bases and J by 4 bases, and 11 bases separated the two germline ends. Germline lookup yields CDR1 MDHEN and CDR2 SYDVKM. CDR3 DNA: TGTGCCAGCAGTTTAATCGGCCAACTCACTGAAGCTTTCTTT. Translation: CASSLIGQLTEAFF. The variable domain in full, completed from reference TRBV28 and TRBJ1-1, reads DVKVTQSSRYLVKRTGEKVFLECVQDMDHENMFWYRQDPGLGLRLIYFSYDVKMKEKGDIPEGYSVSREKKERFSLILESASTNQTSMYLCASSLIGQLTEAFFGQGTRLTVV.

CDR3 DNA: TGTGCCAGCAGCCCAGGACAGGCAACTAATGAAAAACTGTTTTTT. Residues: CASSPGQATNEKLFF. The V and J genes are TRBV5-4 and TRBJ1-4, with 7 bases lining up with TRBD1. Trimming cost V 4 bases and J 0 bases; bases outside gene matches: 3. CDR1 and CDR2 from the germline V gene are SGHNT and YYREEE (reference sequence). The CDR3 length is 15 residues.

The rearrangement joins TRBV29-1 to TRBJ2-3; D gene unclear. The CDR3 runs 15 residues. V lost 1 base to trimming and J lost 1 base, with 12 bases between them. Germline loops: CDR1 SQVTM, CDR2 ANQGSEA. The DNA of the CDR3 is TGCAGCGTTGAAGGCAGTTCCCTCCGCACAGATACGCAGTATTTT. This gives the protein CSVEGSSLRTDTQYF.

This clone occurred once. This chain joins TRBV29-1 and TRBJ1-1, with D perhaps matching TRBD1 (5 bases). The CDR3 runs to 14 residues. Per the germline V gene, CDR1 is SQVTM and CDR2 is ANQGSEA. Trimming removed 3 bases from V and 3 bases from J, with 14 bases in between. CDR3 nucleotide sequence: TGCAGCGTTGACGGGGGAAGAAGGGACACTGAAGCTTTCTTT. Translated, it gives CSVDGGRRDTEAFF.

This sequence joins TRBV7-8 and TRBJ2-3; 10 nucleotides agree with TRBD2. The CDR3 loop spans 17 amino acids. The ends lost 5 bases at V and 4 bases at J; junction bases unmatched: 12. CDR1 and CDR2 from the germline V gene are SGHVS and FQNEAQ. CDR3 amino acids: CASSREPAGGGADTQYF. In DNA form, the CDR3 reads TGTGCCAGCAGCCGCGAACCAGCGGGAGGGGGGGCAGATACGCAGTATTTT.

For the CDR3, the DNA is TGTGCCAGCAGCCGGGACAGGACCCCCGGCTACGAGCAGTACTTC. It encodes CASSRDRTPGYEQYF. This chain links TRBV5-8 with TRBJ2-7, with 8 positions matching TRBD1. CDR1 SGHTS and CDR2 YDEGEE come from the germline V gene. CDR3 length: 15 amino acids. The J segment lost 3 bases and the V segment lost 4 bases, leaving 9 bases of the junction unmatched.